The 29 T cell receptor beta chains listed next were all sequenced from one sample in a study of response to subunit inactivated influenza vaccine. TCRdb itself ran the RT-PCR reads through MiXCR, one entry per CDR3 protein. This repertoire shows around 750,000 distinct CDR3 sequences, around 21% found once; its top ten account for more than 8.5%. This material consisted of PBMCs from blood, taken around 5 days after vaccination. The source is a man between 50 and 59 years old who received an inactivated influenza vaccine.

The rearrangement uses TRBV4-1 and TRBJ2-5; 12 nucleotides align to TRBD2. The CDR3 consists of 17 residues. CDR1 and CDR2 (germline): MGHRA, YSYEKL. Germline trimming cut 1 base from V and 7 bases from J; bases unmatched to any gene: 10. The CDR3: CASSQAPLAGGRRTQYF. In nucleotides, the CDR3 is TGCGCCAGCAGCCAAGCGCCACTAGCGGGGGGCCGACGGACCCAGTACTTC.

The chain couples TRBV6-1 to TRBJ2-5; weak D call: TRBD1 (6 bases). V was clipped by 3 bases and J by 0 bases, with 8 bases between them. In germline, CDR1 is MNHNS, CDR2 SASEGT. The CDR3 sequence is 14 residues long. The CDR3 DNA is TGTGCCAGCAGTGAGGGACAATACCAAGAGACCCAGTACTTC. Its translation: CASSEGQYQETQYF.

This clonotype has a handful of counts. V is TRBV11-1 and J is TRBJ2-5; D tentatively fits TRBD1 or TRBD2 (5 bases each). This CDR3 has 14 residues. Trimming stripped 8 bases from V and 2 bases from J, with 15 bases between. Germline V gene lookup returns CDR1 SGHAT and CDR2 FQDESV (reference sequence). CDR3 bases: TGTGCCAGCCGCGACGGGGCCGGACAAGAGACCCAGTACTTC. Its protein product is CASRDGAGQETQYF.

The sample holds a few counts of this clonotype. The rearrangement joins TRBV6-2 or TRBV6-3 to TRBJ2-7; 8 bases align to TRBD2. CDR1 MNHEY and CDR2 SVGEGT come from the germline V gene. This CDR3 is 17 amino acids long. V gave up 2 bases and J gave up 4 bases; unmatched junction bases: 13. This CDR3 is CASSYARLATGVYEQYF. As DNA, the CDR3 is TGTGCCAGCAGTTACGCCAGACTAGCGACCGGAGTTTACGAGCAGTACTTC.

This chain links TRBV6-1 with TRBJ2-7, with no clear D. Per germline, CDR1 MNHNS and CDR2 SASEGT. V was shortened by 1 base and J by 3 bases, with 13 bases between the two germline ends. There are 15 residues in the CDR3. DNA of the CDR3: TGTGCCAGCAGTGAAGAGGTATGGTGGAGCTACGAGCAGTACTTC. The encoded protein is CASSEEVWWSYEQYF.

This clonotype appeared a few times. The genes are TRBV20-1 and TRBJ1-1, with 10 bases identical to TRBD1. Per germline, CDR1 DFQATT and CDR2 SNEGSKA (reference sequence). The junction had 6 bases not matched to a gene; V was cut back by 8 bases and J by 3 bases. This CDR3 contains 13 residues. This CDR3 reads CSRRGQGHTEAFF. In DNA form, the CDR3 reads TGCAGTCGCCGGGGACAGGGGCACACTGAAGCTTTCTTT.

The chain uses TRBV7-9 and TRBJ2-1; 10 nucleotides line up with TRBD2. CDR1 is SEHNR, CDR2 FQNEAQ, per germline (reference sequence). The CDR3 runs 14 residues. V lost 5 bases to trimming and J lost 8 bases; unmatched junction nucleotides: 6. The CDR3 DNA is TGTGCCAGCAGCCGAGCGGGAGGGCCGTATGAGCAGTTCTTC. This gives the protein CASSRAGGPYEQFF.

This clonotype was detected ten times or more. V gene TRBV27 combines with J gene TRBJ2-1; the D call may be TRBD1 or TRBD2 (6 bases each). CDR3 length: 17 residues. Between the trimmed V and J ends, which lost 3 bases and 6 bases, there was a span of 21 bases. The germline gives CDR1 MNHEY, CDR2 SMNVEV (reference sequence). CDR3 loop: CASSFGGLTQGPNEQFF. In DNA form, the CDR3 reads TGTGCCAGCAGTTTCGGGGGCCTAACGCAGGGGCCCAATGAGCAGTTCTTC.

This clonotype was counted at least ten times. This chain joins TRBV29-1 and TRBJ2-1; D may match TRBD1 or TRBD2 (7 bases each). The CDR3 is 12 amino acids. Trimming took off 6 bases at V and 9 bases at J, with 15 bases between the two ends. Per the germline V gene, CDR1 is SQVTM and CDR2 is ANQGSEA. CDR3 sequence: CSVQGGAGEQFF. As DNA, the CDR3 is TGCAGCGTCCAGGGGGGGGCCGGTGAGCAGTTCTTC.

This clonotype was counted only a few times. This chain uses TRBV10-3 with TRBJ2-7, with D unclear. The CDR3 runs 17 residues. CDR1 is ENHRY and CDR2 is SYGVKD in the germline V gene. V lost 0 bases and J lost 4, with 19 bases in between. The CDR3 DNA reads TGTGCCATCAGTGAGTCCTTAGGGTTAATATCAACGTACGAGCAGTACTTC. This sequence encodes CAISESLGLISTYEQYF.

The V and J genes are TRBV5-1 and TRBJ1-2; D perhaps matches TRBD1 (5 bases). This CDR3 has 13 amino acids. Trimming pared 4 bases from V and 5 bases from J, leaving 12 bases between. The germline CDR1 and CDR2 sequences are SGHRS and YFSETQ. CDR3 protein: CASSASGTYGYTF. The CDR3, as DNA: TGCGCCAGCAGCGCCAGCGGGACGTATGGCTACACCTTC.

The table lists this clonotype with a few counts. The chain links TRBV7-9 to TRBJ2-5; the D is unclear. Trimming stripped 2 bases from V and 2 bases from J, with 12 bases between. In germline, CDR1 is SEHNR, CDR2 FQNEAQ (reference sequence). The CDR3 has 15 amino acids. Here the CDR3 reads CASSLSPLGQETQYF. The DNA for the CDR3 is TGTGCCAGCAGCTTATCACCCCTGGGACAAGAGACCCAGTACTTC.

The rearrangement links TRBV18 to TRBJ1-5; D might be TRBD1 (5 bases). The CDR3 consists of 15 residues. Germline values: CDR1 KGHSH, CDR2 LQKENI. The germline V and J ends were trimmed by 2 bases and 2 bases, with 10 bases remaining between them. The CDR3 DNA is TGTGCCAGCTCACCAATGGGGACTGGCAATCAGCCCCAGCATTTT. It specifies CASSPMGTGNQPQHF.

The chain couples TRBV7-9 to TRBJ1-4, with D perhaps matching TRBD1 (5 bases). V gave up 0 bases and J gave up 0 bases, with 8 bases separating them. From germline, CDR1 is SEHNR and CDR2 FQNEAQ (reference sequence). The CDR3 has 16 amino acids. The CDR3 reads CASSLALGATNEKLFF. The DNA of the CDR3 is TGTGCCAGCAGCTTAGCGCTGGGGGCAACTAATGAAAAACTGTTTTTT.

The chain is built from TRBV4-3 and TRBJ2-7; D possibly corresponds to TRBD2 (7 bases). The CDR3 is made up of 16 amino acids. V lost 4 bases and J 6 bases, leaving 22 bases between the germline ends. Germline values: CDR1 LGHNA, CDR2 YSLEER. CDR3 bases: TGCGCCAGCAGCCCCCAGTTTTCGGGGGGCTTGGGCGAGCAGTACTTC. Residues: CASSPQFSGGLGEQYF.

A few counts support this clonotype. The V gene is TRBV5-1, the J gene TRBJ2-3; 11 bases map to TRBD2. J gave up 6 bases and V 4 bases, and 13 bases lay outside the gene matches. CDR1 and CDR2 (germline): SGHRS, YFSETQ. The CDR3 totals 17 residues. The CDR3 protein is CASSLQGTSGRLDTQYF. In DNA form, the CDR3 reads TGCGCCAGCAGCCTACAGGGGACTAGCGGCCGGTTGGATACGCAGTATTTT.

The rearrangement joins TRBV28 to TRBJ1-2; no clear D gene. Looked up from germline, CDR1 is MDHEN and CDR2 is SYDVKM. The V end was cut by 3 bases, the J end by 5 bases, with 10 bases between. The CDR3 is 13 residues long. For the CDR3, the DNA is TGTGCCAGCAGTTTGCGAGGGTTTTATGGCTACACCTTC. This translates into CASSLRGFYGYTF.

Only a few counts were recorded for this clonotype. V usage is TRBV12-3 or TRBV12-4 and J usage is TRBJ1-5; 8 positions match TRBD1. CDR3 length: 15 amino acids. V was pared by 6 bases and J by 4 bases, with 8 bases of the junction left unmatched. Written as DNA, the CDR3 is TGTGCCAGCAGCAATGCCGGGACAGGTAATCAGCCCCAGCATTTT. It codes for CASSNAGTGNQPQHF.

Regarding this clonotype: Because it lacks the conserved phenylalanine or tryptophan at the end, this CDR3 is likely a read error. The chain joins TRBV29-1 to TRBJ1-1; tentatively, D is TRBD1 (5 bases). The length of the CDR3 is 12 residues. Trimming removed 5 bases at V and 3 bases at J, with 10 bases between. From germline, CDR1 is SQVTM and CDR2 ANQGSEA. The CDR3 loop is CSVTAGYTEAFL. The CDR3 coding sequence is TGCAGCGTTACCGCAGGGTACACTGAAGCTTTCCTT.

This clonotype occurred many times. This rearrangement joins TRBV29-1 to TRBJ2-2; TRBD2 aligns across 14 bases. The J segment lost 5 bases and the V segment lost 5 bases, leaving 13 bases of the junction unmatched. Germline V CDR1 and CDR2: SQVTM, ANQGSEA. CDR3 length: 18 residues. CDR3: CSVYTPGLAGVGTGELFF. CDR3 nucleotide sequence: TGCAGCGTTTACACTCCGGGACTAGCGGGAGTGGGTACCGGGGAGCTGTTTTTT.

This clonotype was found a few times. This chain connects TRBV5-1 to TRBJ2-7; maybe TRBD1 (6 bases). The CDR3 is 15 amino acids. Per the germline V gene, CDR1 is SGHRS and CDR2 is YFSETQ. With 4 bases removed from V and 5 bases from J, the gap between germline ends came to 19 bases. The CDR3 nucleotides are TGCGCCAGCAGCAAACAACAGGGTTCTGTCGACGAGCAGTACTTC. Protein product: CASSKQQGSVDEQYF.

This clonotype was counted only a few times. The CDR3 DNA sequence: TGTGCCAGCACGTGGGGAAGAGAGACCCAGTACTTC. Residues: CASTWGRETQYF. The J gene is TRBJ2-5, the V gene TRBV6-2 or TRBV6-3; D not resolved. Trimming stripped 7 bases from V and 4 bases from J, with 10 bases between. The CDR3 length is 12 residues. Germline-derived CDR1 and CDR2 are MNHEY and SVGEGT.

This chain joins TRBV5-1 and TRBJ2-6, with D possibly matching TRBD1 (6 bases). Germline loops: CDR1 SGHRS, CDR2 YFSETQ. The CDR3 has 17 amino acids. Between the trimmed V and J ends, which lost 1 base and 1 base, there was a span of 12 bases. DNA for the CDR3: TGCGCCAGCAGCTTGCCGGCCAGGGGATCTGGGGCCAACGTCCTGACTTTC. The encoded protein is CASSLPARGSGANVLTF.

The sample holds a few counts of this clonotype. The chain employs TRBV15 and TRBJ2-1, with no clear D. Looked up from germline, CDR1 is LNHNV and CDR2 is YYDKDF (reference sequence). The CDR3 covers 13 residues. V was trimmed by 2 bases and J by 6 bases, leaving 8 bases between them. The CDR3 protein is CATSRTTRNEQFF. CDR3 nucleotide sequence: TGTGCCACCAGCAGAACTACACGCAATGAGCAGTTCTTC.

V usage is TRBV7-2 and J usage is TRBJ2-1; D perhaps matches TRBD2 (5 bases). Trimming cost V 3 bases and J 11 bases, with 8 bases left between them. This CDR3 is 11 amino acids long. Germline CDR1 SGHTA, CDR2 FQGNSA. CDR3 region: CASSFGKQQFF. Here the CDR3 DNA reads TGTGCCAGCAGCTTCGGGAAACAGCAGTTCTTC.

This clonotype has more than one count but fewer than ten. The genes are TRBV9 and TRBJ2-3, with 14 bases that match TRBD2. The V segment lost 0 bases and the J segment 6 bases; nucleotides outside the gene matches: 6. Germline CDR1 SGDLS, CDR2 YYNGEE. The CDR3 totals 17 residues. CDR3 nucleotide sequence: TGTGCCAGCAGCGTAGCCTGGGGACTAGCGGGGGTTGATACGCAGTATTTT. Protein product: CASSVAWGLAGVDTQYF.

This clonotype was recorded a few times. The gene calls are TRBV6-1 and TRBJ2-3, with D perhaps TRBD1 or TRBD2 (5 bases each). Per germline, CDR1 MNHNS and CDR2 SASEGT. The CDR3 contains 17 residues. With 6 bases removed from V and 6 bases from J, the gap between germline ends came to 25 bases. The CDR3 sequence: CASSERRSGRSGDTQYF. The CDR3 nucleotides are TGTGCCAGCAGCGAAAGGAGGTCAGGGCGGTCTGGGGATACGCAGTATTTT.

This chain connects TRBV6-1 to TRBJ2-1, with 9 bases identical to TRBD2. In germline, CDR1 is MNHNS, CDR2 SASEGT. With V trimmed by 6 bases and J by 4 bases, 10 bases remained unmatched. This CDR3 has 16 residues. DNA for the CDR3: TGTGCCAGCAGCCAGCTTAGCGGGGGAAGATACAATGAGCAGTTCTTC. As protein: CASSQLSGGRYNEQFF.

V gene TRBV10-3 combines with J gene TRBJ2-3; tentatively, D is TRBD2 (7 bases). Trimming left V 7 bases short and J 1 base short, with 9 bases between. The CDR3 contains 13 residues. CDR1 is ENHRY, CDR2 SYGVKD, per germline. CDR3 region: CAIKGGGTDTQYF. The DNA of the CDR3 is TGTGCCATCAAGGGGGGGGGCACAGATACGCAGTATTTT.